This T cell receptor (beta chain) emerged from a study of T cell repertoires in cytomegalovirus infection. Study at large: Through public TCR beta signatures, both CMV infection and matching HLA type were indicated. Whole-study results and caveats: It was HLA-C-restricted CMV-specific TCR beta clonotypes that dominated the response ex vivo.

The CDR3 is 15 amino acids. V was trimmed by 0 bases and J by 0 bases, leaving 8 bases between them. CDR1 SGHVS and CDR2 FQNEAQ come from the germline V gene. Via MiXCR, TCRdb re-called the reads, giving one row per CDR3 protein. The profile shows fewer than 550,000 distinct CDR3 sequences, more than 25% of them singletons. In this sample, this clonotype turned up a few times. Antigen unknown. The receptor was isolated from a human donor in good health (CMV status not recorded). Some clones in this sample may be carry-over from other donors' samples. This sequence joins TRBV7-8 and TRBJ1-1, with D unresolved. The sample consisted of PBMCs. This chain's CDR3 is CASSLARVMNTEAFF. The CDR3 coding sequence is TGTGCCAGCAGCTTAGCGCGGGTAATGAACACTGAAGCTTTCTTT. The full variable domain, its missing parts supplied by reference TRBV7-8 and TRBJ1-1, is GAGVSQSPRYKVAKRGQDVALRCDPISGHVSLFWYQQALGQGPEFLTYFQNEAQLDKSGLPSDRFFAERPEGSVSTLKIQRTQQEDSAVYLCASSLARVMNTEAFFGQGTRLTVV.